This T cell receptor (beta chain) was obtained from a study of T cell responses to AZD1222 COVID-19 vaccine. Study overall: Pooled in the analysis were second doses at about 4 or about 12 weeks. The study's findings and limits: White British ancestry dominated among donors, who included more females, and clonal diversity was possibly underestimated. Spike-wide coverage was observed for vaccine-associated CD4 TCRs, with dominant responses at 160-218 and 743-854. Researchers took repertoire samples only after the peak T cell response had come.

Method: immunoSEQ multiplex PCR; TCRdb's copy keeps in-frame clones and lacks some. The table records about 140,000 clones, 80% to 90% of them present only once. The CDR3 runs to 15 residues. Germline V CDR1 and CDR2: MNHEY, SMNVEV (reference sequence). J gave up 4 bases and V 6 bases, and 8 bases lay outside the gene matches. In the case of this clone: The antigen is not known.

The specimen was peripheral blood, collected on day 0 of AZD1222 vaccination. The receptor was derived from an adult in good health. The gene calls are TRBV27 and TRBJ2-1, with TRBD1 matching 8 bases. The CDR3, as DNA: TGTGCCAGCAGAAACGACAGGGGCTCTTACAATGAGCAGTTCTTC. Amino acids: CASRNDRGSYNEQFF.